This note documents a single T cell receptor beta chain sequence. Its antigen target is currently unknown. No quality values exist for individual bases; no much larger clone is one base distant. The junction shows trimming of 4 bases on V and 6 bases on J, plus 22 bases between the germline ends. CDR1 is given as SGHTA and CDR2 as FQGNSA, both from the germline V gene. Reading from cysteine to phenylalanine, the CDR3 counts 16 amino acids. The kept DNA is CDR3 alone, 48 bases in frame from the first base. The data were obtained in a study of T cell responses to AZD1222 COVID-19 vaccine (dated by TCRdb to the early 2020s). Regarding the study in general: AZD1222 recipients given second doses at about 4 weeks or at about 12 weeks were pooled, since spike-specific TCR depth and breadth were not found to differ between the two schedules. TCR sequencing covered some 250 trial participants: 200 to 220 given two doses of AZD1222 and about 26 given two doses of MenACWY control vaccine. Trial participants were enrolled by age into subgroups of 18-55, 56-69 and 70-plus years, and 148, 28 and 57 TCR-sequenced participants, respectively, were included in these subgroups. The study at large found these results: Conclusions about previously exposed vaccinees were limited because only a handful of AZD1222 recipients were SARS-CoV-2 seropositive at baseline. After two AZD1222 doses, spike-specific TCR breadth and depth were significantly higher than at day 0 and than in MenACWY recipients. In the small 56-69-year group, the increase in depth fell short of significance, most likely because of low power. Participants were mostly white British and included more females than males, and it was suggested by the authors that clonal diversity may have been underestimated. Epitopes outside the regions mutated in the B.1.351 and B.1.1.7 variants were reportedly recognized by nearly half of the unique spike-specific TCRs. Because no day 14 peak-response samples were available, repertoires were characterized only after the peak T cell response. The vaccine-associated CD4 TCRs covered the entire spike protein, and the dominant responses fell in regions 160-218 and 743-854.

Interpreted using the paper, the time point label stands for: baseline before first vaccination. Vaccinee samples came from UK trials COV001 and COV002, including a single-blind randomized controlled phase 2/3 trial of AZD1222 (ChAdOx1 nCoV-19) in healthy adults. For TCRbeta chain sequencing, PBMC samples were collected from trial participants at day 0 and at day 28 after the second dose. The CDR3 regions of human TCRbeta chains were analyzed by immunosequencing. The original pipeline was this. TCRs in the repertoires were compared against a reference library of SARS-CoV-2-specific TCRs that had been generated with the MIRA antigen-specificity platform. Breadth was defined as the fraction of unique TCRs that were SARS-CoV-2-associated. Depth was defined as the fraction of total T cells that were SARS-CoV-2-associated. Using the MIRA data, every spike-specific TCR was mapped to the spike region that the TCR reacted to and assigned to either a CD4 or a CD8 class. Log10-transformed breadth and depth values were compared by one-way ANOVA with Sidak's multiple comparisons tests. TCRdb re-hosts the immuneACCESS table, in-frame sequences only. Its copies lack some clones; in the studies checked, an unresolved V gene accounts for under half of them, and the cause for the rest is not known. The DNA was the basis for D and trimming; V, J and clone size are from that table. This sample lists under 300,000 clones; more than 80% were detected once. The ten largest clones capture less than 0.65% of the sample.

The clonotype originates from an adult in good health. The starting material was peripheral blood, obtained on day 0 of AZD1222 vaccination. Rearrangement joined TRBV7-2 to TRBJ2-7; the D gene cannot be resolved beyond TRBD1 or TRBD2, each matching 5 bases. The nucleotide sequence is TGTGCCAGCAGCTCCCGCCGGGGCCAGGGAGCGTCCGAGCAGTACTTC. This is translated as CASSSRRGQGASEQYF. The full variable domain, with segments outside the CDR3 supplied by the reference TRBV7-2 and TRBJ2-7 proteins, appears as GAGVSQSPSNKVTEKGKDVELRCDPISGHTALYWYRQSLGQGLEFLIYFQGNSAPDKSGLPSDRFSAERTGGSVSTLTIQRTQQEDSAVYLCASSSRRGQGASEQYFGPGTRLTVT.